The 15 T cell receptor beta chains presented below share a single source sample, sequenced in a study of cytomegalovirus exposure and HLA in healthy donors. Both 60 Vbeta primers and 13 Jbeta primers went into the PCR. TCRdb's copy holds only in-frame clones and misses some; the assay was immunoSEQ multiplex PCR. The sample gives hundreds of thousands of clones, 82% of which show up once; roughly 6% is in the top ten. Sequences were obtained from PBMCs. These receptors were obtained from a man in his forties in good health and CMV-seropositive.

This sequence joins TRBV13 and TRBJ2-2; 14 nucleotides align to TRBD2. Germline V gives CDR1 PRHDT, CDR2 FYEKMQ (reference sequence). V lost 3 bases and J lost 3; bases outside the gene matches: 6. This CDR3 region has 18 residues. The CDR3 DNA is TGTGCCAGCAGCTTTGGGACTAGCGGGAGTGGTTACACCGGGGAGCTGTTTTTT. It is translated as CASSFGTSGSGYTGELFF.

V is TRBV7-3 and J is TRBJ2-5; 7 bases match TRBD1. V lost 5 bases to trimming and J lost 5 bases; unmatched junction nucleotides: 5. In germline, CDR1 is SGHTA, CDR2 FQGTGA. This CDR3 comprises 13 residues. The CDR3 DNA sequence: TGTGCCAGCAGCCTAAAGGGGGCTGAGACCCAGTACTTC. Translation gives CASSLKGAETQYF.

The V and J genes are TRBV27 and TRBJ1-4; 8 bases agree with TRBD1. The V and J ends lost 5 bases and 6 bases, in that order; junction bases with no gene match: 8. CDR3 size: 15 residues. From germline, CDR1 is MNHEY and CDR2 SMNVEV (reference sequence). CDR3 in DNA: TGTGCCAGCAGTACCGTTCAGGGGGCAGATGAAAAACTGTTTTTT. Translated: CASSTVQGADEKLFF.

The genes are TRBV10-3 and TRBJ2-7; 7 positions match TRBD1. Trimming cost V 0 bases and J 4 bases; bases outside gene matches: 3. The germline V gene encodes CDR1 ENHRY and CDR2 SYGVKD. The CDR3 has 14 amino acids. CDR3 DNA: TGTGCCATCAGTGAGTCCGAGGGGGCGTACGAGCAGTACTTC. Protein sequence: CAISESEGAYEQYF.

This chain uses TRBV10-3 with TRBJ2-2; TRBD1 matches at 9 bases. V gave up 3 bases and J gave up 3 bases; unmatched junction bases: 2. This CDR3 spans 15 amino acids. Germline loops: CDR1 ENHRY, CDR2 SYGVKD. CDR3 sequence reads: CAISEQGAYTGELFF. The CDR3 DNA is TGTGCCATCAGTGAACAGGGGGCTTACACCGGGGAGCTGTTTTTT.

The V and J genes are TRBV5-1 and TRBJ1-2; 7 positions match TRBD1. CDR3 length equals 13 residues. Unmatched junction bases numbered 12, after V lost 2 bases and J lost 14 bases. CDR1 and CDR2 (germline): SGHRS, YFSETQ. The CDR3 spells CASSFLRDSLYTF. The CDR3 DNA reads TGCGCCAGCAGCTTCCTCCGGGACAGTCTCTATACCTTC. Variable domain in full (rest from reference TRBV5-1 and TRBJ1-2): KAGVTQTPRYLIKTRGQQVTLSCSPISGHRSVSWYQQTPGQGLQFLFEYFSETQRNKGNFPGRFSGRQFSNSRSEMNVSTLELGDSALYLCASSFLRDSLYTFGSGTRLTVV.

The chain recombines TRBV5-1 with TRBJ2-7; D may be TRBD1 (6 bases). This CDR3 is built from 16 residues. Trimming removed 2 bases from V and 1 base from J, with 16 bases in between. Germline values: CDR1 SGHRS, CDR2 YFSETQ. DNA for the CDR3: TGCGCCAGCAGCTTCACCCCGGACAGTAAATCCTACGAGCAGTACTTC. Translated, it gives CASSFTPDSKSYEQYF.

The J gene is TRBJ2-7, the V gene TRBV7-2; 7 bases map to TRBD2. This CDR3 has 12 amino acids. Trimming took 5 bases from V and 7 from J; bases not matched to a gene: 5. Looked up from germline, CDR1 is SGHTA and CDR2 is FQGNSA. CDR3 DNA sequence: TGTGCCAGCAGCCGGGCGGGGGAAGAGCAGTACTTC. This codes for CASSRAGEEQYF. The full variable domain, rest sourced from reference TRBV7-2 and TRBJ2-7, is GAGVSQSPSNKVTEKGKDVELRCDPISGHTALYWYRQSLGQGLEFLIYFQGNSAPDKSGLPSDRFSAERTGGSVSTLTIQRTQQEDSAVYLCASSRAGEEQYFGPGTRLTVT.

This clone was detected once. The CDR3 protein is CASSLPGQGLNNEQFF. In DNA form, the CDR3 reads TGTGCCAGCAGCCTCCCCGGACAGGGTTTAAACAATGAGCAGTTCTTC. The chain joins TRBV11-3 to TRBJ2-1, with 8 nucleotides matching TRBD1. In germline, CDR1 is SGHNT, CDR2 YENEEA. V gave up 5 bases and J gave up 5 bases; unmatched junction bases: 11. This CDR3 is 16 amino acids long.

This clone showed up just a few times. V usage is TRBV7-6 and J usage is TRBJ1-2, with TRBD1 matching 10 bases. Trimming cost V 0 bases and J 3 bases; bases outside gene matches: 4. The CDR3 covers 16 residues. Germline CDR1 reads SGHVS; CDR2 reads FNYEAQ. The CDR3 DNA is TGTGCCAGCAGCTTAGCGATAGGACAGGGGGACTATGGCTACACCTTC. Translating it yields CASSLAIGQGDYGYTF. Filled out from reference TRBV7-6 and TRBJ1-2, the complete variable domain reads GAGVSQSPRYKVTKRGQDVALRCDPISGHVSLYWYRQALGQGPEFLTYFNYEAQQDKSGLPNDRFSAERPEGSISTLTIQRTEQRDSAMYRCASSLAIGQGDYGYTFGSGTRLTVV.

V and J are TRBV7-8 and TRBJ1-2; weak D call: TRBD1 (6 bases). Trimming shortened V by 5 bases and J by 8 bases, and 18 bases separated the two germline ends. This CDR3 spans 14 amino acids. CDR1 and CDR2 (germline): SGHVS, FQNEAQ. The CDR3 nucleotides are TGTGCCAGCAGCCCCGGACAGTTCCTTGGGGGCTACACCTTC. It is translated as CASSPGQFLGGYTF. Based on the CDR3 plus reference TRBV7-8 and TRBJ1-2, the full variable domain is GAGVSQSPRYKVAKRGQDVALRCDPISGHVSLFWYQQALGQGPEFLTYFQNEAQLDKSGLPSDRFFAERPEGSVSTLKIQRTQQEDSAVYLCASSPGQFLGGYTFGSGTRLTVV.

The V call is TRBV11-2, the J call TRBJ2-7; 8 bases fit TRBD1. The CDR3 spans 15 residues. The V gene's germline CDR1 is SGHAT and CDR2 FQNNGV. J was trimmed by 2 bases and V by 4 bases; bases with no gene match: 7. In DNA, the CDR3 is TGTGCCAGCAGCTCAATAAAGACAGGGGCCTACGAGCAGTACGTC. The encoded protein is CASSSIKTGAYEQYV.

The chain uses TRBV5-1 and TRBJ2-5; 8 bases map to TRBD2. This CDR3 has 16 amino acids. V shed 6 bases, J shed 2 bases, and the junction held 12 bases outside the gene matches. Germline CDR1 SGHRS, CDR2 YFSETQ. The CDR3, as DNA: TGCGCCAGCAACGGGGCTAGCGGGTTGGTGCAAGAGACCCAGTACTTC. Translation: CASNGASGLVQETQYF.

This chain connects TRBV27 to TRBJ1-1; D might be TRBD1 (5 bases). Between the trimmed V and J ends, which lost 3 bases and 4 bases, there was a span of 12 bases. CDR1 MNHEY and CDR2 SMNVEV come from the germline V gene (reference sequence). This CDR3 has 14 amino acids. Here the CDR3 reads CASSLNPGATEAFF. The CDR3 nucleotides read TGTGCCAGCAGTTTGAACCCTGGGGCCACTGAAGCTTTCTTT.

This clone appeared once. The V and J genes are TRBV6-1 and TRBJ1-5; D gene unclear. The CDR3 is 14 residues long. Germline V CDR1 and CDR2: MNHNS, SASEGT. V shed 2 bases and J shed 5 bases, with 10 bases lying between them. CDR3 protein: CASSEHGRYQPQHF. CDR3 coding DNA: TGTGCCAGCAGTGAACATGGGCGATATCAGCCCCAGCATTTT.